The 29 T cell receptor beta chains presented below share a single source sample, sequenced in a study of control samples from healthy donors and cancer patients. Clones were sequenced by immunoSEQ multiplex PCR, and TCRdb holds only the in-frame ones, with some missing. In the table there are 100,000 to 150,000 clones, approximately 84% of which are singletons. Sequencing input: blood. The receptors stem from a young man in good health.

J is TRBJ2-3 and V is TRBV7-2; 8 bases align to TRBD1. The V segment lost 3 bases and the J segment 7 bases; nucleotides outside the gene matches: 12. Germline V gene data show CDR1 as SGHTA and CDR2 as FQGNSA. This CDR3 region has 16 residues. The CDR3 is CASSFVGQGARNTQYF. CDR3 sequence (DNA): TGTGCCAGCAGCTTTGTAGGTCAGGGGGCGCGAAATACGCAGTATTTT.

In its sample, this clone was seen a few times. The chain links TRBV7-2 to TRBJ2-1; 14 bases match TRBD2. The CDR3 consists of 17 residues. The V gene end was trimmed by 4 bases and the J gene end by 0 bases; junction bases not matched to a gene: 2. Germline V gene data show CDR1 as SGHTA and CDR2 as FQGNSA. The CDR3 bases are TGTGCCAGCAGCTCGGGACTAGCGGGAGCCTCCTACAATGAGCAGTTCTTC. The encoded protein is CASSSGLAGASYNEQFF.

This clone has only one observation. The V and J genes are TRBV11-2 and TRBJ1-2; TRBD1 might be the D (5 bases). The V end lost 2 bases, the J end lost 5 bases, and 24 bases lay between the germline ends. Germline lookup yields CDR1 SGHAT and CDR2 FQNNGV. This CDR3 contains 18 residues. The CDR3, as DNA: TGTGCCAGCAGCTTAAGCCCTTTCCAGGGAGGGTACCTTTATGGCTACACCTTC. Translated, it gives CASSLSPFQGGYLYGYTF.

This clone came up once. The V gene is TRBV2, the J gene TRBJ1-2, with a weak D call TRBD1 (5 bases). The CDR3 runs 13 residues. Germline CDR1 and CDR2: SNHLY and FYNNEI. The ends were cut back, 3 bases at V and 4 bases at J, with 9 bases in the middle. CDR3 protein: CASSDRQSYGYTF. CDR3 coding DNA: TGTGCCAGCAGTGATAGACAGAGCTATGGCTACACCTTC.

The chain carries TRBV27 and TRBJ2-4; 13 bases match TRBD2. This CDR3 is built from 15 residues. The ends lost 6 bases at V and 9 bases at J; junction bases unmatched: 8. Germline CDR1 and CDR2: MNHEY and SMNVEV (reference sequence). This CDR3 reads CASRALAGGVGIQYF. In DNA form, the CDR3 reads TGTGCCAGCAGAGCACTAGCGGGAGGGGTGGGCATTCAGTACTTC.

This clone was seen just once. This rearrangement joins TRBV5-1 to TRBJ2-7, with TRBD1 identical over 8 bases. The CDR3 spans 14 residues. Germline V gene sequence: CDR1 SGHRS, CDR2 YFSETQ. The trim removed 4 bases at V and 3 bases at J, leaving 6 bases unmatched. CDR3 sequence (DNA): TGCGCCAGCAGCGTCGGGACAGGAGACTACGAGCAGTACTTC. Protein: CASSVGTGDYEQYF.

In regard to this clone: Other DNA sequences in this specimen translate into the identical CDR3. CDR3: CATSRGRKDQETQYF. The DNA for the CDR3 is TGTGCCACCAGCCGGGGACGGAAAGACCAAGAGACCCAGTACTTC. The V call is TRBV24-1, the J call TRBJ2-5; possibly TRBD1 or TRBD2 for D (5 bases each). V shed 7 bases and J shed 0 bases, with 14 bases lying between them. CDR1 is KGHDR, CDR2 SFDVKD, per germline. The CDR3 is 15 amino acids.

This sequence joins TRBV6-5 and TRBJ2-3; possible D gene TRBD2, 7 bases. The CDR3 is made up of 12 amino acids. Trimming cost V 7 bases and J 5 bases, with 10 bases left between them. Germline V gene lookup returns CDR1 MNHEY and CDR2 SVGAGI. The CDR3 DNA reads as TGTGCCAGCACGGGGGGCGGAGATACGCAGTATTTT. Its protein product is CASTGGGDTQYF.

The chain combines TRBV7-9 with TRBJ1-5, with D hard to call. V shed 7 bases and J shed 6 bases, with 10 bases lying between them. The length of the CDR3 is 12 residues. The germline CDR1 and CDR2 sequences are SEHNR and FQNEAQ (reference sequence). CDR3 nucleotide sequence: TGTGCCAGCAATCCCCCGGGTCAGCCCCAGCATTTT. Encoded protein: CASNPPGQPQHF.

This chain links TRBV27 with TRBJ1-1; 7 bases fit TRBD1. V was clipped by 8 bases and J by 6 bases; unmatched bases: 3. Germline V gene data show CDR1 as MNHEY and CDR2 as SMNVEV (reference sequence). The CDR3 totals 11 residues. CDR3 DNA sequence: TGTGCCAGCCACAGGGGACCTGAAGCTTTCTTT. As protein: CASHRGPEAFF.

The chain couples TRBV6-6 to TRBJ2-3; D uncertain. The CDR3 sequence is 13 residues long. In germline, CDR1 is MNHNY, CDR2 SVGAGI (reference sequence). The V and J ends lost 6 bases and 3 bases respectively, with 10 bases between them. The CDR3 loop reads CASSRLGTDTQYF. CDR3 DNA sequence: TGTGCCAGCAGCCGACTCGGGACAGATACGCAGTATTTT.

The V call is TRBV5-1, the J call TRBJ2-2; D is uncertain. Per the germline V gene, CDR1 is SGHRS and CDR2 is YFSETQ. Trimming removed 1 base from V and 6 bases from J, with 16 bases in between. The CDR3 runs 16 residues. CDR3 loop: CASSLFESAASGELFF. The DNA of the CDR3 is TGCGCCAGCAGCTTGTTCGAGAGTGCTGCATCCGGGGAGCTGTTTTTT.

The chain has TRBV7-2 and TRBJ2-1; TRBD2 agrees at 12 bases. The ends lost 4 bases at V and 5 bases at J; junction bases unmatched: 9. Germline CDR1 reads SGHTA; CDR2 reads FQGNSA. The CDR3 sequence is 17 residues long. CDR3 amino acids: CASSSMVWTSGDNEQFF. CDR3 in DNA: TGTGCCAGCAGCTCTATGGTTTGGACTAGCGGGGACAATGAGCAGTTCTTC.

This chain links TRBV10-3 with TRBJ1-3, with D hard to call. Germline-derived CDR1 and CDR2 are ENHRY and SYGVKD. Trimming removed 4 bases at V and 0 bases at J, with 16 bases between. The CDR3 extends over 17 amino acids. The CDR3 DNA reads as TGTGCCATCAGTGCACCCTCTGAAAGGGCCTCTGGAAACACCATATATTTT. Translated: CAISAPSERASGNTIYF.

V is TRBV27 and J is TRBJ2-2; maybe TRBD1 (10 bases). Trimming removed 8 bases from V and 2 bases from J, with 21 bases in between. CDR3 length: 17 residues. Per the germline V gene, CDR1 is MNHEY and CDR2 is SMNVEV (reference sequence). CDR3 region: CASYRDRGLANTGELFF. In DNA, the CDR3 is TGTGCCAGCTACCGGGACAGGGGACTAGCTAACACCGGGGAGCTGTTTTTT.

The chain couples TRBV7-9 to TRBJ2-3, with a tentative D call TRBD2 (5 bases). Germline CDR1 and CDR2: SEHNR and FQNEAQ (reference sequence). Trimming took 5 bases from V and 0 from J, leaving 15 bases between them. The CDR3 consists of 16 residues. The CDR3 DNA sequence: TGTGCCAGCAGCCCCTATGGAGGAGGCAGCACAGATACGCAGTATTTT. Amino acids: CASSPYGGGSTDTQYF.

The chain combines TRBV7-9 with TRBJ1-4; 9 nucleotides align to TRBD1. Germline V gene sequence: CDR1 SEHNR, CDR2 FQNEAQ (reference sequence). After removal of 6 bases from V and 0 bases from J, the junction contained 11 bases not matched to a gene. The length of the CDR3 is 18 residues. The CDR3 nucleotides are TGTGCCAGCAGTCAGAGACAGGGGGTATATGCAACTAATGAAAAACTGTTTTTT. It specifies CASSQRQGVYATNEKLFF.

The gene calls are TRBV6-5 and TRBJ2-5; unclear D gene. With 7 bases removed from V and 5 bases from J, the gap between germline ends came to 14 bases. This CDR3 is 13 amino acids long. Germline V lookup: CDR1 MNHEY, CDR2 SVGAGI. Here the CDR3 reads CASTNPSTETQYF. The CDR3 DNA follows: TGTGCCAGCACTAATCCCAGTACGGAGACCCAGTACTTC.

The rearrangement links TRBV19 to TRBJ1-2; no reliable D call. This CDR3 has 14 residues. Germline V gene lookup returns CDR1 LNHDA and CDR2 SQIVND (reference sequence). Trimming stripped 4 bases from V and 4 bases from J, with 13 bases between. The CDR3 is CASSTAPGSYGYTF. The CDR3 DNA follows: TGTGCCAGTAGTACGGCCCCGGGCTCCTATGGCTACACCTTC.

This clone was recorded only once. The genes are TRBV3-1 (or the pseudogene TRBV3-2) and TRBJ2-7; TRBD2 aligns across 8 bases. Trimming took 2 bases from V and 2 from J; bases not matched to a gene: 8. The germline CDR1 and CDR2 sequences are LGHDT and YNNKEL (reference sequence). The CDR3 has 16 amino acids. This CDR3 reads CASSQIRGGPPYEQYF. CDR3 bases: TGTGCCAGCAGCCAAATCCGGGGGGGTCCCCCCTACGAGCAGTACTTC.

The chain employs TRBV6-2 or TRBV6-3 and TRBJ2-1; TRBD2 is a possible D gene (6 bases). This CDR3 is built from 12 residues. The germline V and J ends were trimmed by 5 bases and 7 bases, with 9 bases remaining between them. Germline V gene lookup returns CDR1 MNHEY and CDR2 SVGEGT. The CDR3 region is CASSKLANEQFF. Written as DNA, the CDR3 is TGTGCCAGCAGTAAACTAGCAAATGAGCAGTTCTTC.

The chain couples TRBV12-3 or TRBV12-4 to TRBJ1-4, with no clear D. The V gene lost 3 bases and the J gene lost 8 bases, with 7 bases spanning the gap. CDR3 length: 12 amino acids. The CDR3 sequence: CASSFSGEKLFF. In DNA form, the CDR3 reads TGTGCCAGCAGTTTTTCAGGAGAAAAACTGTTTTTT.

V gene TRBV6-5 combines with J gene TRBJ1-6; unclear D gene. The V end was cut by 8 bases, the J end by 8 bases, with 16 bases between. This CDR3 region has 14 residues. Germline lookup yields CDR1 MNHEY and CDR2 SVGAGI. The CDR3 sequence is CASLPWDRDSPLHF. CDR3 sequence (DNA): TGTGCCAGCCTTCCTTGGGATCGGGATTCACCCCTCCACTTT.

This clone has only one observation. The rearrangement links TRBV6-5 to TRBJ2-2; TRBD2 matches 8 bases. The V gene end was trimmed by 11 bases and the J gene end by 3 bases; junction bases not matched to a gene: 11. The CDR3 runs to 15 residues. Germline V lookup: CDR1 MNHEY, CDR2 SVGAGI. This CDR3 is CAFLEGTRDTGELFF. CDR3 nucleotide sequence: TGTGCCTTTCTGGAGGGGACTAGGGACACCGGGGAGCTGTTTTTT.

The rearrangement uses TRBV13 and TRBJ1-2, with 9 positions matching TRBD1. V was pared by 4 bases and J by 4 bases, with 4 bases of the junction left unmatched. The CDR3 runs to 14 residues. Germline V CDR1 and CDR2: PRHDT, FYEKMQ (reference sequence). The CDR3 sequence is CASSSGQGSYGYTF. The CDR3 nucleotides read TGTGCCAGCAGCTCCGGACAGGGGAGCTATGGCTACACCTTC.

The CDR3 reads CASSKGIRTAFYALNTEAFF. The CDR3 region has the DNA TGTGCCAGCAGCAAAGGGATTCGGACAGCCTTTTACGCCCTGAACACTGAAGCTTTCTTT. The chain uses TRBV14 and TRBJ1-1; possible D gene TRBD1, 6 bases. Germline CDR1 and CDR2: SGHDN and FVKESK. This CDR3 is 20 amino acids long. Trimming stripped 5 bases from V and 0 bases from J, with 28 bases between. The variable domain in full, completed from reference TRBV14 and TRBJ1-1, reads EAGVTQFPSHSVIEKGQTVTLRCDPISGHDNLYWYRRVMGKEIKFLLHFVKESKQDESGMPNNRFLAERTGGTYSTLKVQPAELEDSGVYFCASSKGIRTAFYALNTEAFFGQGTRLTVV.

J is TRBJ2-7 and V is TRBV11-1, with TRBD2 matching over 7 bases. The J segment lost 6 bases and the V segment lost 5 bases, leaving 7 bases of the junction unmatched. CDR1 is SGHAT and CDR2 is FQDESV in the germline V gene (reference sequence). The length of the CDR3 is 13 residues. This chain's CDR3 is CASSGAGRGEQYF. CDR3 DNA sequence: TGTGCCAGCAGCGGGGCAGGGAGGGGCGAGCAGTACTTC. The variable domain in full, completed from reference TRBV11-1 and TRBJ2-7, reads EAEVAQSPRYKITEKSQAVAFWCDPISGHATLYWYRQILGQGPELLVQFQDESVVDDSQLPKDRFSAERLKGVDSTLKIQPAELGDSAMYLCASSGAGRGEQYFGPGTRLTVT.

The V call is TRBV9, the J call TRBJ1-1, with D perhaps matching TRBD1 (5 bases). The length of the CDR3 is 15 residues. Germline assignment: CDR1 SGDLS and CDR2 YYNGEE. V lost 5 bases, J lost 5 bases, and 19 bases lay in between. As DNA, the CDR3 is TGTGCCAGCAGTGCGGGGGGGAAATCTGGGACTGAAGCTTTCTTT. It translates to CASSAGGKSGTEAFF.

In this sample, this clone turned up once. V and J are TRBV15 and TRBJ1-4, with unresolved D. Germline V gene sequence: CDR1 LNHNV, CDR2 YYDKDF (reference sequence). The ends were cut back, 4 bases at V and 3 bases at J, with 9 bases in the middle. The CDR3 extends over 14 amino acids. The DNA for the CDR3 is TGTGCCACCAGCACCAGACGGGCTAATGAAAAACTGTTTTTT. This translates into CATSTRRANEKLFF.